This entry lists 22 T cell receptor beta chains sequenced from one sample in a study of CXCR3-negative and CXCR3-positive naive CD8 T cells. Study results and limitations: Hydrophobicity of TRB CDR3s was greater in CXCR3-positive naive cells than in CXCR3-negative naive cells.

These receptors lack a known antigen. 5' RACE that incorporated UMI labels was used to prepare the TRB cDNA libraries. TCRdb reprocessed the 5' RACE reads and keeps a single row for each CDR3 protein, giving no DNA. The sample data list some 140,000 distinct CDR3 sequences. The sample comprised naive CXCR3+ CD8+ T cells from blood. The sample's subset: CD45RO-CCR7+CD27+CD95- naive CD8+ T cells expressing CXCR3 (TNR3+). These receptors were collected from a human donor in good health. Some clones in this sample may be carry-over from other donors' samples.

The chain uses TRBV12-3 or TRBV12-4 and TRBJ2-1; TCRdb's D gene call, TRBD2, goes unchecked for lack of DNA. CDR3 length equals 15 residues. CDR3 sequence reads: CASAVLAVTYNEQFF.

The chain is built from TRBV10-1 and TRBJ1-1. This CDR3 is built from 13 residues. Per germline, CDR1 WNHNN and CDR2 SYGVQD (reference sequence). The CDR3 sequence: CASSRDRNTEAFF.

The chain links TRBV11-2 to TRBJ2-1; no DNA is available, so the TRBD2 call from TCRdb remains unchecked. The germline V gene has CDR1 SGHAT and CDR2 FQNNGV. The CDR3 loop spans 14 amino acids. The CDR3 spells CASSSWTSSNEQFF.

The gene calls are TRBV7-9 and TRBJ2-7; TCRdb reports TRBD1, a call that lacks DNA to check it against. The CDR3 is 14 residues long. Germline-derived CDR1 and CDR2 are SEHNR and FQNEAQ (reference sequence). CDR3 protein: CASTDDRVTYEQYF.

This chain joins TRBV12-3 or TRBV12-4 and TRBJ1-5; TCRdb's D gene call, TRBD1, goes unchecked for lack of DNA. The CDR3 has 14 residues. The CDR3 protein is CASSPGQGTQPQHF.

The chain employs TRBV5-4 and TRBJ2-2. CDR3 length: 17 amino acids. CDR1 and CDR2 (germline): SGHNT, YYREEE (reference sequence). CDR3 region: CASSRIRSDANTGELFF.

The CDR3 loop reads CASSLQGDYEQYF. This chain links TRBV7-9 with TRBJ2-7; checking the TCRdb D call of TRBD1 is not possible without DNA. Per germline, CDR1 SEHNR and CDR2 FQNEAQ (reference sequence). CDR3 length equals 13 residues. Together with reference TRBV7-9 and TRBJ2-7, the CDR3 gives the full variable domain: DTGVSQNPRHKITKRGQNVTFRCDPISEHNRLYWYRQTLGQGPEFLTYFQNEAQLEKSRLLSDRFSAERPKGSFSTLEIQRTEQGDSAMYLCASSLQGDYEQYFGPGTRLTVT.

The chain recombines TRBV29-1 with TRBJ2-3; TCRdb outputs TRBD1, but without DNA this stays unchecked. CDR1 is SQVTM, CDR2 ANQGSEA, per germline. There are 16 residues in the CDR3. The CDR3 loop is CSVEIGQGSSTDTQYF.

CDR3 amino acids: CASSLSGGIETQYF. This chain joins TRBV7-6 and TRBJ2-5; lacking DNA, the TRBD1 call made by TCRdb goes unchecked. This CDR3 has 14 residues. In germline, CDR1 is SGHVS, CDR2 FNYEAQ.

The CDR3 loop reads CSVEDPLGGYTDTQYF. This chain connects TRBV29-1 to TRBJ2-3; TCRdb outputs TRBD1, but without DNA this stays unchecked. CDR3 length equals 16 residues. Germline loops: CDR1 SQVTM, CDR2 ANQGSEA.

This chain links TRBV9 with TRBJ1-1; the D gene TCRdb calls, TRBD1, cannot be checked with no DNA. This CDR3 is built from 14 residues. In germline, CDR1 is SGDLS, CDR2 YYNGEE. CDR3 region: CASSVGTAGTEAFF.

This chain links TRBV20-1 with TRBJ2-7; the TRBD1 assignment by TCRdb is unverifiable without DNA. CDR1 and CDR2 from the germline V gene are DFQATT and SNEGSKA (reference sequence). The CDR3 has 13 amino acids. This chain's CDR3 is CSARDSLTYEQYF.

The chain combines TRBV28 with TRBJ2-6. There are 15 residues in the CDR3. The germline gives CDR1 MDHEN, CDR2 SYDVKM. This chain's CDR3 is CASSLQLSGANVLTF.

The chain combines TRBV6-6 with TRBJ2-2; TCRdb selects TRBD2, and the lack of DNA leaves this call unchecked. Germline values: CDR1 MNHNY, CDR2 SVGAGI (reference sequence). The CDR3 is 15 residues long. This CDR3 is CATLTGGFPAGELFF.

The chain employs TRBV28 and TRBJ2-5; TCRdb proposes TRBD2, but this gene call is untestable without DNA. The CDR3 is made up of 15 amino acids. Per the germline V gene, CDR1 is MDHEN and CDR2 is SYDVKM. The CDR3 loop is CASSLEAGGQETQYF.

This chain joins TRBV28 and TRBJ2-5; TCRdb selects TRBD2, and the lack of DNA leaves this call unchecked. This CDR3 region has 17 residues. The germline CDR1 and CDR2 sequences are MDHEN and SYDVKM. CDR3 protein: CASSSHIAEGWQETQYF.

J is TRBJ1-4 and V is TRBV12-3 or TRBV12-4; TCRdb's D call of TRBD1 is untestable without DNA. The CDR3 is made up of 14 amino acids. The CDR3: CASSPGGAGEKLFF.

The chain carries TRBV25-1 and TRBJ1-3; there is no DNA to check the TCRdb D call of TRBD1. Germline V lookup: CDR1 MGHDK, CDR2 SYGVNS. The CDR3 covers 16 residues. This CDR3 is CASSEWGTASGNTIYF.

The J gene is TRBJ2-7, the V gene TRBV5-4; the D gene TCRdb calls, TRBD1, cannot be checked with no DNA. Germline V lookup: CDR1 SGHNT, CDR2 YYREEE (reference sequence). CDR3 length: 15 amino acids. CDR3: CASSLAGAGSYEQYF.

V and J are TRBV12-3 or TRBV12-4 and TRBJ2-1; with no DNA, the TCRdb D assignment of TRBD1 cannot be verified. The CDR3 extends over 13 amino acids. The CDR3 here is CASSPLFGGEQFF.

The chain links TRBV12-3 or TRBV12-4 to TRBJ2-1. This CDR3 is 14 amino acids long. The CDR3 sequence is CASIRADSYNEQFF.

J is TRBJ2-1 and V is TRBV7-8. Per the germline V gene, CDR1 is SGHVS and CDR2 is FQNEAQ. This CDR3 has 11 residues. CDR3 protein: CASSFLNEQFF.